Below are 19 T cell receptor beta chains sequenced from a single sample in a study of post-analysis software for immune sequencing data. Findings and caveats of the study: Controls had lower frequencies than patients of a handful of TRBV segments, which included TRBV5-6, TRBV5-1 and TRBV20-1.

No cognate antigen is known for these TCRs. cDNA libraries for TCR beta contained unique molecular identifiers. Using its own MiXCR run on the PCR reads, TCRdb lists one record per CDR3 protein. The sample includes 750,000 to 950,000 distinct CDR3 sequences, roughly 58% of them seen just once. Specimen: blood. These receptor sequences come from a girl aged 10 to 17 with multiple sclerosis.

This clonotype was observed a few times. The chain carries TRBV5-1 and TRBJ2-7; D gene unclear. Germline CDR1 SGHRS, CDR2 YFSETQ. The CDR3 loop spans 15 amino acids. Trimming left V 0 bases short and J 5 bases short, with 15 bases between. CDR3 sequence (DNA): TGCGCCAGCAGCTTGGCCGGCCCGAGATCCCACGAGCAGTACTTC. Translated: CASSLAGPRSHEQYF.

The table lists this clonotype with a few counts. CDR3 region: CSVATGGSEQYF. As DNA, the CDR3 is TGCAGCGTTGCCACAGGGGGGTCCGAGCAGTACTTC. This sequence joins TRBV29-1 and TRBJ2-7; 8 bases map to TRBD1. The CDR3 spans 12 residues. The V gene's germline CDR1 is SQVTM and CDR2 ANQGSEA. Unmatched junction bases numbered 5, after V lost 4 bases and J lost 6 bases.

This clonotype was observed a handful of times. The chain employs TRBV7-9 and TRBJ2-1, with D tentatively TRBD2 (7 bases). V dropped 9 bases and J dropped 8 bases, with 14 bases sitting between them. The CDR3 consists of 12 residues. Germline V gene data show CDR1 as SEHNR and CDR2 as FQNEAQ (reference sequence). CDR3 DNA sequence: TGTGCCAGTGTCGCGGGGGCGGATGAGCAGTTCTTC. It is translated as CASVAGADEQFF.

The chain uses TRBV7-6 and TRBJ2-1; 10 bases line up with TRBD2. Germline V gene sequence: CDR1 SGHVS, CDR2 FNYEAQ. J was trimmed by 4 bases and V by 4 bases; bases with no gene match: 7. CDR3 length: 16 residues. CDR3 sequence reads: CASSSSTSGTYNEQFF. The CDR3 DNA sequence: TGTGCCAGCAGCTCCTCCACTAGCGGGACATACAATGAGCAGTTCTTC.

In DNA, the CDR3 is TGTGCCACGGACAACGGGGAGACCCAGTACTTC. The encoded protein is CATDNGETQYF. This chain links TRBV5-6 with TRBJ2-5, with D possibly matching TRBD1 (5 bases). There are 11 residues in the CDR3. CDR1 SGHDT and CDR2 YYEEEE come from the germline V gene. Between the trimmed V and J ends, which lost 9 bases and 5 bases, there was a span of 11 bases.

CDR3: CASTNRDPQTYEQYF. CDR3 DNA sequence: TGTGCCAGCACCAACCGGGACCCCCAAACCTACGAGCAGTACTTC. The genes are TRBV25-1 and TRBJ2-7, with D perhaps being TRBD1 or TRBD2 (5 bases each). Trimming stripped 7 bases from V and 2 bases from J, with 18 bases between. The CDR3 totals 15 residues. Germline assignment: CDR1 MGHDK and CDR2 SYGVNS.

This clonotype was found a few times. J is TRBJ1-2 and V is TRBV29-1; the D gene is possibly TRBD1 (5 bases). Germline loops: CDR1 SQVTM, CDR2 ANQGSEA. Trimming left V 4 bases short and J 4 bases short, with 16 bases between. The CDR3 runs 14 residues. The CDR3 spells CSVGGAGPTYGYTF. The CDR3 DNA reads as TGCAGCGTTGGAGGAGCAGGGCCCACCTATGGCTACACCTTC. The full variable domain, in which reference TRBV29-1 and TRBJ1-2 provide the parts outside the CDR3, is SAVISQKPSRDICQRGTSLTIQCQVDSQVTMMFWYRQQPGQSLTLIATANQGSEATYESGFVIDKFPISRPNLTFSTLTVSNMSPEDSSIYLCSVGGAGPTYGYTFGSGTRLTVV.

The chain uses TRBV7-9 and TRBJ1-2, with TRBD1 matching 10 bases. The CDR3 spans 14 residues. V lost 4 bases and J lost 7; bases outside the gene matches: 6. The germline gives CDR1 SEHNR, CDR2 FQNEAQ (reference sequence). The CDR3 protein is CASSSLTGGFGYTF. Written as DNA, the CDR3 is TGTGCCAGCAGCTCTCTGACAGGGGGCTTTGGCTACACCTTC. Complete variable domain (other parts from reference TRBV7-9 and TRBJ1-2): DTGVSQNPRHKITKRGQNVTFRCDPISEHNRLYWYRQTLGQGPEFLTYFQNEAQLEKSRLLSDRFSAERPKGSFSTLEIQRTEQGDSAMYLCASSSLTGGFGYTFGSGTRLTVV.

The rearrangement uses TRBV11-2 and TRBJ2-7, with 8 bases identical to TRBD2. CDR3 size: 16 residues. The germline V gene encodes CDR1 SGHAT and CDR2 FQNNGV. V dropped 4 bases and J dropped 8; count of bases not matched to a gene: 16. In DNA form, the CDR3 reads TGTGCCAGCAGCTCGTATGCAGGGACTAGATACTTGAAGCAGTACTTC. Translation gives CASSSYAGTRYLKQYF.

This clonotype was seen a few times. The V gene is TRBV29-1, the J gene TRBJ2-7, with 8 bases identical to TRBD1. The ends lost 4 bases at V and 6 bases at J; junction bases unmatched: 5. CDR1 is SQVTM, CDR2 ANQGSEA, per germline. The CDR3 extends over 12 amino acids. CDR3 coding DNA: TGCAGCGTTGGGCAGGGGGCTGGCGAGCAGTACTTC. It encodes CSVGQGAGEQYF.

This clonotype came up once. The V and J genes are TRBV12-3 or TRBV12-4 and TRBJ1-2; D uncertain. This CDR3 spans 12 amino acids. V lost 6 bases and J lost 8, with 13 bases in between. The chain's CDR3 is CASSPDLGGYTF. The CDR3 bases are TGTGCCAGCAGCCCCGATCTGGGGGGCTACACCTTC.

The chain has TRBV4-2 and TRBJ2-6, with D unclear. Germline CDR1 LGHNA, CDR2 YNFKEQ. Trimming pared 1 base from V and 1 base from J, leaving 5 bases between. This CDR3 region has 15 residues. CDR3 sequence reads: CASSQALSGANVLTF. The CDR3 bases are TGTGCCAGCAGCCAAGCACTATCTGGGGCCAACGTCCTGACTTTC.

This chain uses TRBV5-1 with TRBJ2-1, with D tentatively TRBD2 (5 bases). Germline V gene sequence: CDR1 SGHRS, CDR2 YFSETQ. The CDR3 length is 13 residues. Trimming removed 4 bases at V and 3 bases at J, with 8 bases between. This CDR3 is CASSPGIYNEQFF. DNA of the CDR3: TGCGCCAGCAGCCCCGGGATCTACAATGAGCAGTTCTTC.

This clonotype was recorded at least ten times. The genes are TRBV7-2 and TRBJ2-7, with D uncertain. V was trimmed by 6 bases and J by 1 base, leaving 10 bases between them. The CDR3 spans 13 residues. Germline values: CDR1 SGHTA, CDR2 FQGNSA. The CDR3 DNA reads TGTGCCAGCAGTCGGACGTCGTCCTACGAGCAGTACTTC. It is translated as CASSRTSSYEQYF.

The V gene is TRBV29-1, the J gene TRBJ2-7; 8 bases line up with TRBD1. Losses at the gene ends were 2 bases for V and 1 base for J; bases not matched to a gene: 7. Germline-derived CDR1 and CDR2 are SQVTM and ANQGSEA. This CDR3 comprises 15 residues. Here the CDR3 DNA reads TGCAGCGTTGAATCCTACGGGACAGGATCCTACGAGCAGTACTTC. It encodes CSVESYGTGSYEQYF.

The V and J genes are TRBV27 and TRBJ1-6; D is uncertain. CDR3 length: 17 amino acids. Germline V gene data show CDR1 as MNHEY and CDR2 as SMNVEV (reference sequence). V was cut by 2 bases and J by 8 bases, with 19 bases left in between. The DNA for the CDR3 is TGTGCCAGCAGTTTAGTCTACCCTCCTCGAGAGCATTCACCCCTCCACTTT. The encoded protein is CASSLVYPPREHSPLHF.

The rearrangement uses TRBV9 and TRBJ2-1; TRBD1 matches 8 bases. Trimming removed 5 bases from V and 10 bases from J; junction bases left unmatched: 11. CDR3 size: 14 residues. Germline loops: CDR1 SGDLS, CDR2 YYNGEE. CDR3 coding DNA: TGTGCCAGCAGAGAAGCGCCGACAGGGGACGAGCAGTTCTTC. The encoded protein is CASREAPTGDEQFF.

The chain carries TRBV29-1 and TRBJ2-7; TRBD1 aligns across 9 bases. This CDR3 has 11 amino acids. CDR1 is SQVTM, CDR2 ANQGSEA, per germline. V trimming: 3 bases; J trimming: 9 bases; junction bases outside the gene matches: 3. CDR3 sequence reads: CSVEVGQGQYF. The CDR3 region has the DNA TGCAGCGTTGAGGTGGGACAGGGGCAGTACTTC.

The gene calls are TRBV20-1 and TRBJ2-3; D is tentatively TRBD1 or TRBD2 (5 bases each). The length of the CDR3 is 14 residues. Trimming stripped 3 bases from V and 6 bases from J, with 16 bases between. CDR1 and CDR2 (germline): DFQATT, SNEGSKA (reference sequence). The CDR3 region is CSARLGTPRDTQYF. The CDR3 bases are TGCAGTGCTAGGTTAGGGACCCCCCGGGATACGCAGTATTTT.